This entry concerns a single T cell receptor (beta chain). The antigen remains undetermined. The sample belongs to a study of T cell responses to AZD1222 COVID-19 vaccine. Study observations and caveats: Clonal diversity was possibly underestimated, and the donors were mostly white British, with more females. In all cases, repertoires were sampled only after the peak T cell response. Baseline seropositivity characterized only a handful of AZD1222 recipients. Among spike-specific TCRs, nearly half reportedly target unmutated variant regions.

Using immunoSEQ multiplex PCR, the repertoire was profiled, and TCRdb retains in-frame clones only, with some absent. The sample has 130,000 to 150,000 clones, 88% seen once. The V gene's germline CDR1 is SEHNR and CDR2 FQNEAQ (reference sequence). The CDR3 sequence is 12 residues long. Trimming left V 4 bases short and J 13 bases short, with 16 bases between. Specimen: peripheral blood, collected on day 0 of AZD1222 vaccination. The sequence was collected from an adult in good health. The V call is TRBV7-9, the J call TRBJ1-2; possible D gene TRBD1, 6 bases. The CDR3, as DNA: TGTGCCAGCAGCTACCAAGGGGGGGTGGCCACCTTC. Amino acids: CASSYQGGVATF.